These 20 T cell receptor beta chains originate from one sample sequenced in a study of CD8+ T cells in alopecia areata. Sequencing used cDNA as its template, made by extracting RNA and reverse transcribing it. Assay used: immunoSEQ multiplex PCR; TCRdb lists only in-frame clones, some missing. The table includes about 190,000 clones, 50% to 75% detected once. Stated treatment: oral pan-JAK inhibitor, 5-10 mg twice daily. Sequencing used CD4+ T cells sorted from blood, obtained at week 4, from a patient treated with tofacitinib. The receptors shown here come from a human donor with alopecia areata.

The J gene is TRBJ1-2, the V gene TRBV4-1, with D maybe TRBD1 (6 bases). The germline V gene encodes CDR1 MGHRA and CDR2 YSYEKL. The CDR3 is made up of 14 amino acids. V was pared by 0 bases and J by 4 bases, with 9 bases between. The CDR3 region has the DNA TGCGCCAGCAGCCAAGAGGGGGGCGGCTATGGCTACACCTTC. Protein: CASSQEGGGYGYTF.

The chain couples TRBV7-9 to TRBJ1-1, with TRBD1 as a possible D gene (5 bases). This CDR3 contains 15 residues. Germline V gene sequence: CDR1 SEHNR, CDR2 FQNEAQ (reference sequence). Between the trimmed V and J ends, which lost 2 bases and 5 bases, there was a span of 15 bases. CDR3: CASSLYRDLGTEAFF. For the CDR3, the DNA is TGTGCCAGCAGCTTATACCGGGACTTGGGAACTGAAGCTTTCTTT.

The J gene is TRBJ1-1, the V gene TRBV28; D unresolved. The CDR3 consists of 14 residues. Germline V gene sequence: CDR1 MDHEN, CDR2 SYDVKM. Deletions cut 5 bases from V and 6 bases from J, with 16 bases between. CDR3 coding DNA: TGTGCCAGCAGTACACCCTTGGGGAGGGCTGAAGCTTTCTTT. It specifies CASSTPLGRAEAFF.

The chain recombines TRBV9 with TRBJ2-5; D call uncertain. CDR3 length equals 12 residues. The V gene lost 0 bases and the J gene lost 3 bases, with 3 bases spanning the gap. Germline V gene sequence: CDR1 SGDLS, CDR2 YYNGEE. The CDR3 sequence: CASSVDEETQYF. In DNA form, the CDR3 reads TGTGCCAGCAGCGTAGATGAAGAGACCCAGTACTTC.

This clone has only one observation. The chain combines TRBV9 with TRBJ2-1, with a possible D match to TRBD1 (5 bases). The CDR3 totals 15 residues. Germline V lookup: CDR1 SGDLS, CDR2 YYNGEE. V was pared by 0 bases and J by 1 base, with 8 bases between. Here the CDR3 reads CASSVGGQSYNEQFF. CDR3 coding DNA: TGTGCCAGCAGCGTAGGAGGACAATCCTACAATGAGCAGTTCTTC.

V usage is TRBV5-4 and J usage is TRBJ2-5; 8 positions match TRBD2. V lost 6 bases, J lost 1 base, and 8 bases stayed unmatched. Germline-derived CDR1 and CDR2 are SGHNT and YYREEE (reference sequence). This CDR3 region has 15 residues. The CDR3 nucleotides read TGTGCCAGCACCCCCCGCGGGGGGATCCAAGAGACCCAGTACTTC. It encodes CASTPRGGIQETQYF.

The chain recombines TRBV9 with TRBJ1-6, with D unresolved. V was cut by 6 bases and J by 7 bases, with 14 bases left in between. Looked up from germline, CDR1 is SGDLS and CDR2 is YYNGEE. This CDR3 spans 14 amino acids. The CDR3, as DNA: TGTGCCAGCACGGCGGGAACCAGGAATTCACCCCTCCACTTT. Translation: CASTAGTRNSPLHF.

The chain links TRBV2 to TRBJ2-7, with D perhaps TRBD1 (5 bases). The CDR3 totals 14 residues. V lost 6 bases to trimming and J lost 2 bases, with 14 bases between them. Germline V lookup: CDR1 SNHLY, CDR2 FYNNEI. The CDR3 nucleotides read TGTGCCAGCAGCTATACAGGAATGCCCTACGAGCAGTACTTC. Translation gives CASSYTGMPYEQYF.

The chain joins TRBV9 to TRBJ2-7; TRBD1 matches 7 bases. Per the germline V gene, CDR1 is SGDLS and CDR2 is YYNGEE. Trimming removed 0 bases from V and 2 bases from J; junction bases left unmatched: 8. The CDR3 spans 16 residues. The CDR3 reads CASSVGRLDRTYEQYF. The DNA of the CDR3 is TGTGCCAGCAGCGTAGGAAGGCTGGACAGGACCTACGAGCAGTACTTC. Looking up the rest from reference TRBV9 and TRBJ2-7 gives the full variable domain: DSGVTQTPKHLITATGQRVTLRCSPRSGDLSVYWYQQSLDQGLQFLIQYYNGEERAKGNILERFSAQQFPDLHSELNLSSLELGDSALYFCASSVGRLDRTYEQYFGPGTRLTVT.

This clone was found a few times. This chain joins TRBV18 and TRBJ1-1; 8 nucleotides agree with TRBD1. The CDR3 is made up of 15 amino acids. Per the germline V gene, CDR1 is KGHSH and CDR2 is LQKENI. After removal of 0 bases from V and 9 bases from J, the junction contained 9 bases not matched to a gene. This chain's CDR3 is CASSPPIQGALQAFF. The CDR3 DNA reads as TGTGCCAGCTCACCACCTATCCAGGGGGCTTTGCAAGCTTTCTTT.

This clone was picked up one time. This chain connects TRBV2 to TRBJ2-2; D may be TRBD1 (6 bases). The CDR3 sequence is 12 residues long. Germline lookup yields CDR1 SNHLY and CDR2 FYNNEI. With 6 bases removed from V and 6 bases from J, the gap between germline ends came to 8 bases. The CDR3 coding sequence is TGTGCCAGCAGCCGACAGGCCGGGGAGCTGTTTTTT. It yields the protein CASSRQAGELFF.

The genes are TRBV2 and TRBJ1-2; 8 nucleotides align to TRBD1. The germline gives CDR1 SNHLY, CDR2 FYNNEI. After removal of 1 base from V and 13 bases from J, the junction contained 2 bases not matched to a gene. The CDR3 extends over 11 amino acids. Here the CDR3 reads CASSEGQGCTF. The CDR3 region has the DNA TGTGCCAGCAGTGAAGGACAGGGGTGCACCTTC.

The chain links TRBV6-6 to TRBJ2-3; tentative D call: TRBD2 (6 bases). Between the trimmed V and J ends, which lost 2 bases and 6 bases, there was a span of 12 bases. Germline loops: CDR1 MNHNY, CDR2 SVGAGI (reference sequence). This CDR3 is 14 amino acids long. The CDR3 sequence is CASSYVLARDTQYF. DNA for the CDR3: TGTGCCAGCAGTTACGTGCTAGCGCGGGATACGCAGTATTTT.

The V call is TRBV29-1, the J call TRBJ2-3; 11 bases match TRBD2. Unmatched junction bases numbered 8, after V lost 6 bases and J lost 6 bases. Germline CDR1 SQVTM, CDR2 ANQGSEA. This CDR3 spans 14 amino acids. This CDR3 reads CSVGSGGAGDTQYF. The DNA for the CDR3 is TGCAGCGTCGGTAGCGGGGGGGCAGGTGATACGCAGTATTTT.

This chain connects TRBV2 to TRBJ1-1, with no clear D. Looked up from germline, CDR1 is SNHLY and CDR2 is FYNNEI. The CDR3 runs to 15 residues. Trimming removed 8 bases at V and 11 bases at J, with 27 bases between. This chain's CDR3 is CASSPEEVRIVRAFF. CDR3 DNA sequence: TGTGCCAGCTCCCCCGAAGAGGTCAGAATCGTAAGGGCTTTCTTT.

The CDR3: CASSDSRRLQETQYF. CDR3 DNA sequence: TGCGCCAGCAGTGACAGCAGGAGGCTTCAAGAGACCCAGTACTTC. The genes are TRBV10-1 and TRBJ2-5, with a weak D call TRBD2 (5 bases). The CDR3 has 15 residues. From germline, CDR1 is WNHNN and CDR2 SYGVQD (reference sequence). V shed 3 bases and J shed 2 bases, with 13 bases lying between them.

J is TRBJ2-3 and V is TRBV29-1; D gene ambiguous. The CDR3 loop spans 14 amino acids. Germline V lookup: CDR1 SQVTM, CDR2 ANQGSEA. Trimming took 3 bases from V and 2 from J, leaving 12 bases between them. CDR3 bases: TGCAGCGTTGATGATGACGGAACCACAGATACGCAGTATTTT. Translating it yields CSVDDDGTTDTQYF.

CDR3 sequence reads: CAWSGPRDRVSPLHF. The CDR3 region has the DNA TGTGCCTGGAGTGGCCCGAGGGACAGGGTTTCACCCCTCCACTTT. This chain joins TRBV30 and TRBJ1-6; 9 nucleotides align to TRBD1. Looked up from germline, CDR1 is GTSNPN and CDR2 is SVGIG (reference sequence). This CDR3 has 15 amino acids. V shed 1 base and J 9 bases; nucleotides not matched to a gene: 7. Supplemented by reference TRBV30 and TRBJ1-6, the full variable domain reads SQTIHQWPATLVQPVGSPLSLECTVEGTSNPNLYWYRQAAGRGLQLLFYSVGIGQISSEVPQNLSASRPQDRQFILSSKKLLLSDSGFYLCAWSGPRDRVSPLHFGNGTRLTVT.

The chain carries TRBV10-3 and TRBJ1-5; D is possibly TRBD1 (6 bases). This CDR3 comprises 13 residues. Germline V gene data show CDR1 as ENHRY and CDR2 as SYGVKD. Trimming left V 10 bases short and J 3 bases short, with 13 bases between. The CDR3 sequence: CASTTGNNQPQHF. The CDR3 DNA is TGTGCCAGCACGACAGGCAACAATCAGCCCCAGCATTTT.

This chain joins TRBV9 and TRBJ1-2; D is possibly TRBD1 (5 bases). Germline values: CDR1 SGDLS, CDR2 YYNGEE. The CDR3 has 15 amino acids. V gave up 4 bases and J gave up 4 bases, with 17 bases separating them. CDR3 sequence reads: CASSTDVDSVYGYTF. In DNA form, the CDR3 reads TGTGCCAGCAGCACAGACGTCGACAGCGTCTATGGCTACACCTTC.